This T cell receptor (beta chain) was recovered during a study of human T cells and chemical hapten exposure. Germline lookup yields CDR1 MDHEN and CDR2 SYDVKM. Deletions cut 7 bases from V and 0 bases from J, with 15 bases between. The CDR3 is 15 amino acids. In TCRdb, the RACE reads were re-called with MiXCR into one record per CDR3 protein. The sample includes 380,000 or so distinct CDR3 sequences, approximately 4.4% of them seen just once. This clonotype was detected many times. Sample time point: patch test 1, 2 weeks after DPC sensitization. Specified treatment: therapeutic diphenylcyclopropenone sensitization with weekly scalp DPC.

Sequencing used whole blood, obtained in connection with sensitization to the hapten diphenylcyclopropenone (DPC). This sequence joins TRBV28 and TRBJ1-1; tentatively, D is TRBD1 (6 bases). The clonotype originates from a woman aged 50 to 65 with alopecia areata. Some clones in this sample may be carry-over from other donors' samples. In DNA, the CDR3 is TGTGCCAGCATAGACGGGGGCGCAATGAACACTGAAGCTTTCTTT. Translation: CASIDGGAMNTEAFF.